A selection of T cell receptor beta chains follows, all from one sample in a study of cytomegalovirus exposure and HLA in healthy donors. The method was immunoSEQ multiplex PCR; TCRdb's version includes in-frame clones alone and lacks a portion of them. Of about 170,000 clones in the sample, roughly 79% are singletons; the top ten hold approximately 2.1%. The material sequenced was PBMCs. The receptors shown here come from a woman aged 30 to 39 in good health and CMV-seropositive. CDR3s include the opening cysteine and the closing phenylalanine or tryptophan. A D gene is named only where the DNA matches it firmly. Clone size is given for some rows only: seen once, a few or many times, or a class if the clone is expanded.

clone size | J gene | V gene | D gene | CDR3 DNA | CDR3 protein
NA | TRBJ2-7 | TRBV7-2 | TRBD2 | TGTGCCAGCAGCCAAGGGCTAGCGGGGGGACCCTACGAGCAGTACTTC | CASSQGLAGGPYEQYF
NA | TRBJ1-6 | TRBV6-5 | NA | TGTGCCAGCAGCCCCGGGTCCCCTAATTCACCCCTCCACTTT | CASSPGSPNSPLHF
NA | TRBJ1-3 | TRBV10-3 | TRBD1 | TGTGCCATCAATGCCGGGACAGGGATTGGAAACACCATATATTTT | CAINAGTGIGNTIYF
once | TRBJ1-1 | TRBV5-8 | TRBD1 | TGTGCCAGCAGCTTGATCCGGACAGGAGGTACTGAAGCTTTCTTT | CASSLIRTGGTEAFF
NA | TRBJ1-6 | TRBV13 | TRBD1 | TGTGCCAGCAGCTCCGACAGGGCCTCACCCCTCCACTTT | CASSSDRASPLHF
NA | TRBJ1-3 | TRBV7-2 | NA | TGTGCCAGCAGCTCGACAGGCCCGGCCATATATTTT | CASSSTGPAIYF
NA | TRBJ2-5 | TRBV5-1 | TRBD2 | TGCGCCAGCAGCTTGGGTAGCGGGAGGGGAGAGACCCAGTACTTC | CASSLGSGRGETQYF
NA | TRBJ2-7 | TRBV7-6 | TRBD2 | TGTGCCAGCAGCCAGATAGGACTAGCGGGAGACGAGCAGTACTTC | CASSQIGLAGDEQYF
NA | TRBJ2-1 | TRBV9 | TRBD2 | TGTGCCAGCAGCGCGAACGGGGGGAGCTCCTACAATGAGCAGTTCTTC | CASSANGGSSYNEQFF
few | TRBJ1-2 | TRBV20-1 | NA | TGCAGTAAGAGGGGGGGGGACGGCTACACCTTC | CSKRGGDGYTF
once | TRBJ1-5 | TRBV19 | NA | TGTGCCAGTAGTATAGAAGGAGGGTTTAGCAATCAGCCCCAGCATTTT | CASSIEGGFSNQPQHF
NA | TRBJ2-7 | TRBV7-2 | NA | TGTGCCAGCAGCCCCCCGTCCGTGTACGAGCAGTACTTC | CASSPPSVYEQYF
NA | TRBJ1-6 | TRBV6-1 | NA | TGTGCCAGCAGTGAATTGGCCACTTCACCCCTCCACTTT | CASSELATSPLHF
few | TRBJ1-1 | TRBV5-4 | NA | TGTGCCCGAGGCGAGGGCCCGAACACTGAAGCTTTCTTT | CARGEGPNTEAFF